This TCR beta chain derives from a study of radiotherapy plus CTLA-4 blockade in lung cancer. Germline V gene data show CDR1 as SGHAT and CDR2 as FQNNGV. V lost 5 bases and J lost 0, with 16 bases in between. CDR3 size: 17 residues. This clone appeared a single time. Only in-frame clones appear in the TCRdb table, and some are missing; sequencing was by immunoSEQ multiplex PCR. The sample has 100,000 or so clones, about 85% seen once. The V call is TRBV11-2, the J call TRBJ1-4; no firm D call. This receptor was obtained from a human donor with non-small cell lung cancer that progressed on radiotherapy plus ipilimumab. Sequences were derived from peripheral blood, sampled from a patient treated with radiotherapy plus ipilimumab. CDR3 coding DNA: TGTGCCAGCAGCCCTGGCGACAAACCTGCAACTAATGAAAAACTGTTTTTT. Amino acids: CASSPGDKPATNEKLFF.